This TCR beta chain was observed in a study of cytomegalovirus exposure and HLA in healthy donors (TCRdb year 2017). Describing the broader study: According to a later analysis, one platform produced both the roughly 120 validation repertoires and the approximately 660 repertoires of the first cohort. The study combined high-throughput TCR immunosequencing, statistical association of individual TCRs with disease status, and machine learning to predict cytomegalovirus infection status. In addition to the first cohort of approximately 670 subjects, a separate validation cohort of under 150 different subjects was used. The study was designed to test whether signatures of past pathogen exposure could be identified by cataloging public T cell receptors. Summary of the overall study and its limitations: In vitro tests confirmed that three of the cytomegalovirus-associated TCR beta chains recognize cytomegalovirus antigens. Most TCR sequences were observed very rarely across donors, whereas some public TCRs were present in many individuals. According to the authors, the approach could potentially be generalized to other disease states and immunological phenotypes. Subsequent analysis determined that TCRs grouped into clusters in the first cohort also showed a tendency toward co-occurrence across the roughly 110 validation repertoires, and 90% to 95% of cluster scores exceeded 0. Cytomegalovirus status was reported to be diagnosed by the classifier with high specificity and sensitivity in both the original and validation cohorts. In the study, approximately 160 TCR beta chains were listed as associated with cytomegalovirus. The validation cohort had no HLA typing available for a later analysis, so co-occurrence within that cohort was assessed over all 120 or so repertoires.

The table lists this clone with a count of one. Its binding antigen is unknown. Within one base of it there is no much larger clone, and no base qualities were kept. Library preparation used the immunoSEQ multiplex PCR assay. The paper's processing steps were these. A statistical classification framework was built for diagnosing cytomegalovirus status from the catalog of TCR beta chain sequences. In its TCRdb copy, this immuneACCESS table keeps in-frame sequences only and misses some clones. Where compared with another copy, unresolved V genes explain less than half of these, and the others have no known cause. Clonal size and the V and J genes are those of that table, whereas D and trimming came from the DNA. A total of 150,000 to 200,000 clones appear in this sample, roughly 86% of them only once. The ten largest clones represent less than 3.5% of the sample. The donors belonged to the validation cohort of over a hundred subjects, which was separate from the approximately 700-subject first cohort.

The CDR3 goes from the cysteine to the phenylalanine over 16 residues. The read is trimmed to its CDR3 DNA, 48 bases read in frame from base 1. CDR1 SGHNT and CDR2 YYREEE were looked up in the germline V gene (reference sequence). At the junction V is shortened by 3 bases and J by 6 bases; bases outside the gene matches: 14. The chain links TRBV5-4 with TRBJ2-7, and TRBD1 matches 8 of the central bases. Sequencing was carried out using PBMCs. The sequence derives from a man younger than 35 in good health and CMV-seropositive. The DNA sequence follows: TGTGCCAGCAGCTCCCGACAGGGGCGGACCTCGCCCGAGCAGTACTTC. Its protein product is CASSSRQGRTSPEQYF.